This T cell receptor beta chain was sequenced during a study of cytomegalovirus exposure and HLA in healthy donors. Study outcomes and limitations: Listed as cytomegalovirus-associated were 150 or so TCR beta chains.

V was shortened by 5 bases and J by 4 bases, with 18 bases between the two germline ends. The CDR3 contains 16 residues. CDR1 LNHDA and CDR2 SQIVND come from the germline V gene (reference sequence). Method: immunoSEQ multiplex PCR; TCRdb's copy keeps in-frame clones and lacks some. The sample gives about 57,000 clones, approximately 93% of which show up once; around 5.8% is in the top ten. As regards this clone: The antigen remains undetermined.

This clonotype originated in a woman aged 18-29 years in good health and CMV-seronegative. The chain combines TRBV19 with TRBJ2-1; D is undetermined. Sequenced input: PBMCs. The CDR3 DNA sequence: TGTGCCAGTAGTGAACCGCCAACGGGTACATACAATGAGCAGTTCTTC. This sequence encodes CASSEPPTGTYNEQFF.